The rows below give T cell receptor beta chains drawn from one sample of a study of CD8 T cells in Susac syndrome. TCRdb passed the immunoSEQ multiplex PCR reads through MiXCR, listing each CDR3 protein once. The data show 110,000 to 150,000 distinct CDR3 sequences, nearly 95% seen once. Source material: CD8+ T cells from PBMCs. Every receptor here comes from a human donor in good health. Each CDR3 is given with its conserved first and last residue. Fields, in order: D gene, V gene, J gene, clone size, CDR3 DNA, CDR3 protein. D genes are given only for firm matches. A clone size is listed for some rows: how often the clone was seen (once, few, many), or a class if it is expanded.

D: .; V: TRBV7-6; J: TRBJ2-2; size: once; DNA: TGTGCCAGCATTGAGGAGGACACCGGGGAGCTGTTTTTT; CDR3: CASIEEDTGELFF
D: .; V: TRBV9; J: TRBJ2-1; size: .; DNA: TGTGCCAGCAGCCCCACACAGATCCACAATGAGCAGTTCTTC; CDR3: CASSPTQIHNEQFF
D: .; V: TRBV20-1; J: TRBJ1-1; size: .; DNA: TGCAGTGCTAGAGATGGGGTTACTGAAGCTTTCTTT; CDR3: CSARDGVTEAFF
D: .; V: TRBV7-9; J: TRBJ2-7; size: .; DNA: TGTGCCAGCAGCTTGGGACACGACGACTACGAGCAGTACTTC; CDR3: CASSLGHDDYEQYF
D: .; V: TRBV7-9; J: TRBJ1-1; size: .; DNA: TGTGCCAGCAGCCAGGCCATGGGGGCAGGTGAAGCTTTCTTT; CDR3: CASSQAMGAGEAFF
D: .; V: TRBV30; J: TRBJ2-7; size: once; DNA: TGTGCCTGGAGTGTCTTCGGGCGGAGCGAGCAGTACTTC; CDR3: CAWSVFGRSEQYF
D: .; V: TRBV12-3/TRBV12-4; J: TRBJ1-2; size: .; DNA: TGTGCCAGCAGCGACCTAACAATCCCCTATGGCTACACCTTC; CDR3: CASSDLTIPYGYTF
D: .; V: TRBV29-1; J: TRBJ2-7; size: .; DNA: TGCAGCGTTGGCGGATTGAGCGAGCAGTACTTC; CDR3: CSVGGLSEQYF
D: .; V: TRBV25-1; J: TRBJ2-7; size: .; DNA: TGTGCCAGCAGTGATAACCGGGAGATCTACGAGCAGTACTTC; CDR3: CASSDNREIYEQYF
D: .; V: TRBV4-1; J: TRBJ1-5; size: .; DNA: TGCGCCAGCAGCCAAGGAGTAAGTTCGTCTCAGCCCCAGCATTTT; CDR3: CASSQGVSSSQPQHF
D: TRBD2; V: TRBV4-1; J: TRBJ2-1; size: .; DNA: TGCGCCAGCAGCCAAGATCGACTAGCGGGAGTTGGGCTCAATGAGCAGTTCTTC; CDR3: CASSQDRLAGVGLNEQFF
D: .; V: TRBV3-1; J: TRBJ2-1; size: .; DNA: TGTGCCAGCAGCCAAGATTTGGCCAGGGGAAATGAGCAGTTCTTC; CDR3: CASSQDLARGNEQFF
D: .; V: TRBV20-1; J: TRBJ2-7; size: .; DNA: TGCAGTGCTAGAGATGTTATTGGGGCCTCCTACGAGCAGTACTTC; CDR3: CSARDVIGASYEQYF
D: .; V: TRBV30; J: TRBJ2-7; size: .; DNA: TGTGCCTGGAGTGGAGGGTACGAGCAGTACTTC; CDR3: CAWSGGYEQYF
D: .; V: TRBV12-3/TRBV12-4; J: TRBJ2-1; size: .; DNA: TGTGCCAGCAGTTTAATAGCGAATAGTCAAAATGAGCAGTTCTTC; CDR3: CASSLIANSQNEQFF
D: .; V: TRBV29-1; J: TRBJ1-1; size: .; DNA: TGCAGCGTTGCGGGGACTGAAGCTTTCTTT; CDR3: CSVAGTEAFF
D: .; V: TRBV29-1; J: TRBJ2-2; size: once; DNA: TGCAGCGTTGAATTGGACACCGGGGAGCTGTTTTTT; CDR3: CSVELDTGELFF
D: TRBD1; V: TRBV4-3; J: TRBJ1-2; size: .; DNA: TGCGCCAGCAGCCAAGTTGACAGGGCCTATGGCTACACCTTC; CDR3: CASSQVDRAYGYTF
D: .; V: TRBV30; J: TRBJ1-1; size: .; DNA: TGTGCCTGGACCATCGGTGTTGCAGCGAACACTGAAGCTTTCTTT; CDR3: CAWTIGVAANTEAFF
D: .; V: TRBV5-4; J: TRBJ2-1; size: .; DNA: TGTGCCAGCAGCTTGGAGGCCTACAATGAGCAGTTCTTC; CDR3: CASSLEAYNEQFF
D: .; V: TRBV4-1; J: TRBJ2-7; size: .; DNA: TGCGCCAGCAGCCAACCCGAGGACTACGAGCAGTACTTC; CDR3: CASSQPEDYEQYF
D: .; V: TRBV2; J: TRBJ2-7; size: .; DNA: TGTGCCAGCAGGGGTAGTGGTTGGACCCACGAGCAGTACTTC; CDR3: CASRGSGWTHEQYF
D: TRBD2; V: TRBV3-1; J: TRBJ2-3; size: .; DNA: TGTGCCAGCAGCCAAGTGGCGGCGGGAGAGGGCACAGATACGCAGTATTTT; CDR3: CASSQVAAGEGTDTQYF
D: TRBD1; V: TRBV9; J: TRBJ1-2; size: .; DNA: TGTGCCAGCAGCGTGGCCAAAGACTACGGACAGGCTGGCTACACCTTC; CDR3: CASSVAKDYGQAGYTF
D: .; V: TRBV6-5; J: TRBJ2-7; size: .; DNA: TGTGCCAGCAGTTACAGGTGGGAGGCAACCTTCTCCTACGAGCAGTACTTC; CDR3: CASSYRWEATFSYEQYF
D: .; V: TRBV4-3; J: TRBJ2-1; size: .; DNA: TGCGCCAGCAGCCAAGAGGGCAACAATGAGCAGTTCTTC; CDR3: CASSQEGNNEQFF
D: .; V: TRBV23-1; J: TRBJ1-5; size: .; DNA: TGCGCCAGCAGTCAATCTAAACAGCCCCAGCATTTT; CDR3: CASSQSKQPQHF
D: TRBD2; V: TRBV7-2; J: TRBJ2-3; size: .; DNA: TGTGCCAGCAGCACCGCTAGCGGGAGTACAGATACGCAGTATTTT; CDR3: CASSTASGSTDTQYF
D: .; V: TRBV28; J: TRBJ1-4; size: .; DNA: TGTGCCAGCAGTTGGGGGGTTGAAACTAATGAAAAACTGTTTTTT; CDR3: CASSWGVETNEKLFF
D: .; V: TRBV3-1; J: TRBJ2-7; size: .; DNA: TGTGCCAGCAGCCAGGCGATGCTCTACGAGCAGTACTTC; CDR3: CASSQAMLYEQYF
D: .; V: TRBV29-1; J: TRBJ2-1; size: .; DNA: TGCAGCGCTGTGGGGGCGATGAATGAGCAGTTCTTC; CDR3: CSAVGAMNEQFF
D: .; V: TRBV19; J: TRBJ1-5; size: once; DNA: TGTGCCAGTAAATTAGCTAATCAGCCCCAGCATTTT; CDR3: CASKLANQPQHF
D: .; V: TRBV30; J: TRBJ2-1; size: .; DNA: TGTGCCTGGAGTGAAGGGACGAAGCAGTTCTTC; CDR3: CAWSEGTKQFF
D: .; V: TRBV9; J: TRBJ2-2; size: .; DNA: TGTGCCAGCAGCCCCCCCGACGGGGGGCGAGACACCGGGGAGCTGTTTTTT; CDR3: CASSPPDGGRDTGELFF
D: .; V: TRBV20-1; J: TRBJ1-1; size: .; DNA: TGCAGTGCTAGGTGGGGCCCTGAAGCTTTCTTT; CDR3: CSARWGPEAFF
D: .; V: TRBV11-2; J: TRBJ1-2; size: .; DNA: TGTGCCAGCAGCTTAGTGGGTACTAACTATGGCTACACCTTC; CDR3: CASSLVGTNYGYTF
D: .; V: TRBV7-6; J: TRBJ1-1; size: .; DNA: TGTGCCAGCAGCTTAGAAGCGGCAGGTCAGATGAACACTGAAGCTTTCTTT; CDR3: CASSLEAAGQMNTEAFF
D: .; V: TRBV7-9; J: TRBJ2-7; size: few; DNA: TGTGCCAGCGGGGGGCCCTCCTACGAGCAGTACTTC; CDR3: CASGGPSYEQYF
D: TRBD1; V: TRBV12-3/TRBV12-4; J: TRBJ2-3; size: .; DNA: TGTGCCAGCATGCTAGGACAGGGCACAGATACGCAGTATTTT; CDR3: CASMLGQGTDTQYF
D: .; V: TRBV7-9; J: TRBJ2-1; size: .; DNA: TGTGCCAGCAGCTTAGTCGCCAGTAACAATGAGCAGTTCTTC; CDR3: CASSLVASNNEQFF
D: .; V: TRBV15; J: TRBJ2-3; size: .; DNA: TGTGCCACCAGCAGAGTTAGGCGGGACGGCGCAGATACGCAGTATTTT; CDR3: CATSRVRRDGADTQYF
D: .; V: TRBV27; J: TRBJ2-7; size: few; DNA: TGTGCCAGTAGCGGCAGCGCCTACGAGCAGTACTTC; CDR3: CASSGSAYEQYF
D: .; V: TRBV20-1; J: TRBJ2-2; size: .; DNA: TGCAGTGCTATTGGTCAGCGCGGGGAGCTGTTTTTT; CDR3: CSAIGQRGELFF
D: TRBD1; V: TRBV25-1; J: TRBJ2-1; size: .; DNA: TGTGCCAGCAGGGACAGGGGGGATTCGAATAATGAGCAGTTCTTC; CDR3: CASRDRGDSNNEQFF
D: TRBD2; V: TRBV7-8; J: TRBJ2-3; size: .; DNA: TGTGCCAGCAGCTTATTCGCCGGGGGGGCAGATACGCAGTATTTT; CDR3: CASSLFAGGADTQYF
D: .; V: TRBV9; J: TRBJ2-3; size: .; DNA: TGTGCCAGCAGCGTCCGACCGGGCCACTCCACAGATACGCAGTATTTT; CDR3: CASSVRPGHSTDTQYF
D: .; V: TRBV27; J: TRBJ2-7; size: once; DNA: TGTGCCTCCCGGAGGAGCCACGAGCAGTACTTC; CDR3: CASRRSHEQYF
D: TRBD1; V: TRBV24-1; J: TRBJ2-3; size: once; DNA: TGTGCCACCAGTGAACCCGGACAGGAACTCACAGATACGCAGTATTTT; CDR3: CATSEPGQELTDTQYF
D: .; V: TRBV7-9; J: TRBJ2-7; size: .; DNA: TGTGCCAGCAGCTTTGCAGGGGAGACCTACGAGCAGTACTTC; CDR3: CASSFAGETYEQYF
D: .; V: TRBV7-2; J: TRBJ2-1; size: .; DNA: TGTGCCAGCAGCTTAATGCTAGTCTTCCCCAATGAGCAGTTCTTC; CDR3: CASSLMLVFPNEQFF
D: .; V: TRBV20-1; J: TRBJ2-7; size: once; DNA: TGCAGTGCTAGTCTCGGACAGCGACCCTACGAGCAGTACTTC; CDR3: CSASLGQRPYEQYF
D: TRBD2; V: TRBV6-5; J: TRBJ2-5; size: .; DNA: TGTGCCAGCAGTTACGCGGGAGGGGTGCAGACCCAGTACTTC; CDR3: CASSYAGGVQTQYF
D: TRBD2; V: TRBV13; J: TRBJ2-2; size: once; DNA: TGTGCCAGCAGCTCCCGACTAGCGGAGAACACCGGGGAGCTGTTTTTT; CDR3: CASSSRLAENTGELFF
D: .; V: TRBV27; J: TRBJ2-1; size: .; DNA: TGTGCCAGCAGTTTCAGGGGAACGGATGAGCAGTTCTTC; CDR3: CASSFRGTDEQFF